This is a list of T cell receptor beta chains from one sample in a study of human T cells and chemical hapten exposure. TCRdb processed the RACE reads anew with MiXCR; each CDR3 protein has one entry. Found here are a few hundred thousand distinct CDR3 sequences, nearly 6.5% of them singletons; the top ten hold about 6%. The sample in question was whole blood, obtained in connection with sensitization to the hapten diphenylcyclopropenone (DPC). Source of these receptors: a woman in her late teens or twenties with alopecia areata. Some clones in this sample may be carry-over from other donors' samples. CDR3s include the opening cysteine and the closing phenylalanine or tryptophan. D genes are given only for firm matches. The size of a clone is reported for some rows only, either as once, few or many, or as a class for expanded clones.

v_gene	abundance	d_gene	j_gene	CDR3nt	CDR3aa
TRBV12-5	NA	TRBD1	TRBJ1-2	TGTGCTAGTGGTTTGGAGGAGTGGGACAGGGGTCGAGGAGATGGCTACACCTTC	CASGLEEWDRGRGDGYTF
TRBV7-2	few	NA	TRBJ2-2	TGTGCCAGCAGCTTAGCCAGGGTGGACACCGGGGAGCTGTTTTTT	CASSLARVDTGELFF
TRBV29-1	NA	NA	TRBJ2-3	TGCAGCGTTGAAAACAGGGATCCCACAGATACGCAGTATTTT	CSVENRDPTDTQYF
TRBV28	many	NA	TRBJ1-2	TGTGCCAGCAGTATAACAGGAGAAGTGCTATATGGCTACACCTTC	CASSITGEVLYGYTF
TRBV12-3/TRBV12-4	few	TRBD2	TRBJ2-3	TGTGCCACCTATAGTAGCGGGGGTTCTAGCACAGATACGCAGTATTTT	CATYSSGGSSTDTQYF
TRBV4-3	NA	NA	TRBJ2-7	TGCGCCAGCAGCCAAGCCCGAACAGTGGCCTACGAGCAGTACTTC	CASSQARTVAYEQYF
TRBV3-1	many	NA	TRBJ1-1	TGTGCCAGCAGCCAAGGAAGGGGGATCACTGAAGCTTTCTTT	CASSQGRGITEAFF
TRBV6-6	few	NA	TRBJ1-3	TGTGCCAGCAGTACACCTAGCTGGGCCACCATAGGAAACACCATATATTTT	CASSTPSWATIGNTIYF
TRBV5-1	many	NA	TRBJ1-1	TGCGCCAGCAGCGTGGACAGACGCTGGGATGAAGCTTTCTTT	CASSVDRRWDEAFF
TRBV6-5	NA	NA	TRBJ1-1	TGTGCCAGCAGTCGGGACGCTGTCATGAACACTGAAGCTTTCTTT	CASSRDAVMNTEAFF
TRBV20-1	NA	NA	TRBJ2-1	TGCAGTGCTAGAGGGCCAGCACCTCGGGGTCGGAATGAGCAGTTCTTC	CSARGPAPRGRNEQFF
TRBV6-6	many	NA	TRBJ1-2	TGTGCCAGCACCGCTTGGGGCCAGGGGATTAACTATGGCTACACCTTC	CASTAWGQGINYGYTF
TRBV6-6	few	NA	TRBJ2-3	TGTGCCGCGCAAGGCACAGATACGCAGTATTTT	CAAQGTDTQYF
TRBV10-3	many	NA	TRBJ1-1	TGTGCCGCCACACAGGGTGTGAACACTGAAGCTTTCTTT	CAATQGVNTEAFF
TRBV6-1	many	NA	TRBJ1-3	TGTGCCAGCAGTGACAGGCCTAGCTCTGGAAACACCATATATTTT	CASSDRPSSGNTIYF
TRBV7-2	NA	NA	TRBJ2-5	TGTGCCAGCAGCTTCCGAGACAGTAACCAAGAGACCCAGTACTTC	CASSFRDSNQETQYF
TRBV7-2	NA	NA	TRBJ2-3	TGTGCCAGCAGCCAGACTAGTAGCTCAGATACGCAGTATTTT	CASSQTSSSDTQYF
TRBV4-3	few	TRBD2	TRBJ2-4	TGCGCCAGCAGCCCGGGACTAGCGGGGGGATTAAACATTCAGTACTTC	CASSPGLAGGLNIQYF
TRBV5-1	NA	TRBD1	TRBJ2-5	TGCGCCAGCAGCCTGGGGACAGACCAAGAGACCCAGTACTTC	CASSLGTDQETQYF
TRBV10-3	many	TRBD1	TRBJ2-3	TGTGCCATCAGTGAGTCGGCGGGACAGGGGCCCGATACGCAGTATTTT	CAISESAGQGPDTQYF